Ten or more counts support the clone carrying this T cell receptor beta chain. Its matching antigen is unknown. TCRdb re-derived calls from the reads in MiXCR, one entry per CDR3 protein. The sample carries under 250,000 distinct CDR3 sequences, roughly 6.5% recorded once. With 4 bases removed from V and 7 bases from J, the gap between germline ends came to 19 bases. This CDR3 has 14 amino acids. Looked up from germline, CDR1 is SQVTM and CDR2 is ANQGSEA. The sample is drawn from a study of T cell repertoires in cytomegalovirus infection. About the research overall: Matching HLA type and CMV infection were both indicated by public TCR beta signatures.

General observations from the study: Using cumulative public TCR beta family frequency, the authors identified those who carried CMV together with the relevant HLA.

V is TRBV29-1 and J is TRBJ1-2; D gene ambiguous. This clonotype was sampled from a human donor in good health (CMV status not recorded). Some clones in this sample may be carry-over from other donors' samples. Sequencing was carried out using PBMCs. The CDR3 here is CSVADGPRSRGYTF. The CDR3 nucleotides are TGCAGCGTTGCCGATGGGCCGAGATCGCGTGGCTACACCTTC.